A selection of T cell receptor beta chains follows, all from one sample in a study of vaccination and CD4 T cells after COVID-19. TCRdb recomputed calls from the PCR reads with MiXCR, one row per CDR3 protein. The sample includes some 13,000 distinct CDR3 sequences, under 55% of them seen just once. These receptors' targets are unknown. The specimen sequenced was CD4+ T cells from blood, cultured in vitro. All receptors come from a human donor who had recovered from COVID-19. CDR3s include the opening cysteine and the closing phenylalanine or tryptophan.

j_call v_call cdr3_aa
TRBJ2-3 TRBV2 CASREGGGYTDTQYF
TRBJ1-2 TRBV6-1 CASSEIPENYGYTF
TRBJ1-5 TRBV7-8 CASSLNGLGDTDNQPQHF
TRBJ2-2 TRBV27 CASGRMQGASGELFF
TRBJ1-6 TRBV12-3/TRBV12-4 CASRFSSEDSPLHF
TRBJ2-7 TRBV12-3/TRBV12-4 CASSLALVAGLDF
TRBJ1-2 TRBV19 CASSLTGTNYGYTF
TRBJ2-3 TRBV12-3/TRBV12-4 CASSQSGGTDTQYF
TRBJ1-4 TRBV12-3/TRBV12-4 CASSRASLPEKLFF
TRBJ1-5 TRBV6-1 CASRDRQGQPQHF